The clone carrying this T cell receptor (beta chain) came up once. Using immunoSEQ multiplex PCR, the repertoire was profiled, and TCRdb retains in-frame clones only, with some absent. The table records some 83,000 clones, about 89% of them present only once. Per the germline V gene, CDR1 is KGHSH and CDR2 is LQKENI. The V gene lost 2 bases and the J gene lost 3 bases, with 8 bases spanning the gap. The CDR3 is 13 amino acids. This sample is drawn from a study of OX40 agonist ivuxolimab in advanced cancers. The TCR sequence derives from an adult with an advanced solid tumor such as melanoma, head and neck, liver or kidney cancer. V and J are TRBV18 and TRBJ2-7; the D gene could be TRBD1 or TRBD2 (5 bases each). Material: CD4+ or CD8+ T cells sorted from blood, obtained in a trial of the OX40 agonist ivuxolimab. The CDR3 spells CASSPRDRYEQYF. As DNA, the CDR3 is TGTGCCAGCTCACCAAGGGACCGCTACGAGCAGTACTTC.